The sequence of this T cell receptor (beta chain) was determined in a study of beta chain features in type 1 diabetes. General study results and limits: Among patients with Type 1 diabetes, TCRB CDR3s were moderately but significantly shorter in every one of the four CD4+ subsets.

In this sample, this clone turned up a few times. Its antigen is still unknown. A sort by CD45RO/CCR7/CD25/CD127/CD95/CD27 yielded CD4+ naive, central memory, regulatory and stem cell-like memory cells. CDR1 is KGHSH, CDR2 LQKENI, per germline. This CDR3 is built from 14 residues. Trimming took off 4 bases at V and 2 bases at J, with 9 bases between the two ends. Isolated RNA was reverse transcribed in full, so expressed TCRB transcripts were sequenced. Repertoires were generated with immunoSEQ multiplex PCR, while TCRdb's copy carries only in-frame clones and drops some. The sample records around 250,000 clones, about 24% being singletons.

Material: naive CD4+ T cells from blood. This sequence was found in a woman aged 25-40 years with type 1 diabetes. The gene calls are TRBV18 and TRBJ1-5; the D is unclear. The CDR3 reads CASSQSVGNQPQHF. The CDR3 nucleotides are TGTGCCAGCTCACAATCAGTGGGCAATCAGCCCCAGCATTTT.